One sample yielded the 12 T cell receptor beta chains listed below, sequenced in a study of cytomegalovirus exposure and HLA in healthy donors. Primers included in the PCR were 60 Vbeta and 13 Jbeta primers. Generated by immunoSEQ multiplex PCR, the TCRdb table keeps only in-frame clones and is missing some. The data show about 150,000 clones, about 81% seen once. Input material: PBMCs. Every receptor here comes from a woman aged 50 to 60 in good health and CMV-seropositive.

J is TRBJ2-5 and V is TRBV28; no firm D call. The tail of the sequence fits TRBJ2-7 better, so the J call may be wrong. Germline CDR1 reads MDHEN; CDR2 reads SYDVKM. The CDR3 is 13 residues long. The DNA for the CDR3 is TGTGCCAGCAGTTTCACCTACTCCTACGAGCAGTACTTC. Translated, it gives CASSFTYSYEQYF.

The V call is TRBV7-3, the J call TRBJ1-1, with D possibly being TRBD1 (6 bases). V shed 4 bases and J shed 2 bases, with 11 bases lying between them. This CDR3 region has 14 residues. Germline lookup yields CDR1 SGHTA and CDR2 FQGTGA. The CDR3 coding sequence is TGTGCCAGCAGCTGGGGGGGGGCCAACACTGAAGCTTTCTTT. This codes for CASSWGGANTEAFF.

The J gene is TRBJ2-5, the V gene TRBV6-5; 8 positions agree with TRBD1. Germline V gene lookup returns CDR1 MNHEY and CDR2 SVGAGI. This CDR3 spans 15 amino acids. V lost 2 bases to trimming and J lost 2 bases; unmatched junction nucleotides: 4. The CDR3 region has the DNA TGTGCCAGCAGTTACGGCGGGACAGGACAAGAGACCCAGTACTTC. This sequence encodes CASSYGGTGQETQYF.

The table lists this clone with a count of one. The chain links TRBV2 to TRBJ2-1; no definite D call. Looked up from germline, CDR1 is SNHLY and CDR2 is FYNNEI. V was shortened by 6 bases and J by 5 bases, with 17 bases between the two germline ends. The CDR3 consists of 15 residues. CDR3 nucleotide sequence: TGTGCCAGCAGCCTTGCGGAATTCACACACAATGAGCAGTTCTTC. This codes for CASSLAEFTHNEQFF.

The chain has TRBV19 and TRBJ2-1, with D uncertain. Germline CDR1 LNHDA, CDR2 SQIVND (reference sequence). Trimming removed 3 bases from V and 1 base from J, with 7 bases in between. There are 14 residues in the CDR3. The chain's CDR3 is CASSMARSYNEQFF. In nucleotides, the CDR3 is TGTGCCAGTAGTATGGCCAGGTCCTACAATGAGCAGTTCTTC.

The genes are TRBV5-1 and TRBJ1-1; weak D call: TRBD1 (6 bases). V lost 1 base to trimming and J lost 0 bases, with 13 bases between them. CDR3 length: 16 amino acids. The germline gives CDR1 SGHRS, CDR2 YFSETQ. As DNA, the CDR3 is TGCGCCAGCAGCTTGACGATCAGGGGTATGAACACTGAAGCTTTCTTT. Its protein is CASSLTIRGMNTEAFF.

The chain joins TRBV9 to TRBJ2-3; 9 bases are shared with TRBD2. The germline CDR1 and CDR2 sequences are SGDLS and YYNGEE. Trimming removed 2 bases from V and 4 bases from J; junction bases left unmatched: 5. The CDR3 has 15 residues. CDR3 DNA sequence: TGTGCCAGCAGCGTCCGGCGGGAGGGGGCAGATACGCAGTATTTT. The encoded protein is CASSVRREGADTQYF. The complete variable domain, with remaining parts taken from reference TRBV9 and TRBJ2-3, reads DSGVTQTPKHLITATGQRVTLRCSPRSGDLSVYWYQQSLDQGLQFLIQYYNGEERAKGNILERFSAQQFPDLHSELNLSSLELGDSALYFCASSVRREGADTQYFGPGTRLTVL.

This chain connects TRBV10-2 to TRBJ1-2; weak D call: TRBD1 (6 bases). The germline V gene encodes CDR1 WSHSY and CDR2 SAAADI. The V end lost 6 bases, the J end lost 6 bases, and 23 bases lay between the germline ends. The CDR3 extends over 16 amino acids. CDR3 in DNA: TGCGCCAGCAGGCCCACCGGGACACTAGATCCTGATGGCTACACCTTC. As protein: CASRPTGTLDPDGYTF.

The CDR3 nucleotides read TGTGCCACCAGCAGAAATCGGGGAGTTGGTAATGAGCAGTTCTTC. Residues: CATSRNRGVGNEQFF. V gene TRBV15 combines with J gene TRBJ2-1; perhaps TRBD2 as D (5 bases). This CDR3 spans 15 amino acids. Trimming took 2 bases from V and 7 from J, leaving 15 bases between them. CDR1 is LNHNV, CDR2 YYDKDF, per germline (reference sequence).

This clone was seen more than once but under ten times. This chain connects TRBV10-3 to TRBJ2-3; a possible D gene is TRBD2 (6 bases). V dropped 6 bases and J dropped 4 bases, with 11 bases sitting between them. The CDR3 is 13 residues long. The germline V gene encodes CDR1 ENHRY and CDR2 SYGVKD. The CDR3, as DNA: TGTGCCATCAGAGTGGGGGAGGCAGATACGCAGTATTTT. This codes for CAIRVGEADTQYF.

This chain connects TRBV5-1 to TRBJ1-6, with 9 nucleotides matching TRBD1. The length of the CDR3 is 18 residues. CDR1 SGHRS and CDR2 YFSETQ come from the germline V gene. J was trimmed by 5 bases and V by 0 bases; bases with no gene match: 9. The CDR3 here is CASSLGPTGTGNNSPLHF. The CDR3 nucleotides read TGCGCCAGCAGCTTGGGGCCCACCGGGACAGGGAATAATTCACCCCTCCACTTT. Based on the CDR3 plus reference TRBV5-1 and TRBJ1-6, the full variable domain is KAGVTQTPRYLIKTRGQQVTLSCSPISGHRSVSWYQQTPGQGLQFLFEYFSETQRNKGNFPGRFSGRQFSNSRSEMNVSTLELGDSALYLCASSLGPTGTGNNSPLHFGNGTRLTVT.

The chain uses TRBV7-9 and TRBJ2-7, with 7 bases lining up with TRBD1. The V gene end was trimmed by 5 bases and the J gene end by 4 bases; junction bases not matched to a gene: 8. CDR1 is SEHNR and CDR2 is FQNEAQ in the germline V gene (reference sequence). This CDR3 contains 14 residues. DNA of the CDR3: TGTGCCAGCAGCCCGACAGGGCCTAAGTACGAGCAGTACTTC. It specifies CASSPTGPKYEQYF. Supplemented by reference TRBV7-9 and TRBJ2-7, the full variable domain reads DTGVSQNPRHKITKRGQNVTFRCDPISEHNRLYWYRQTLGQGPEFLTYFQNEAQLEKSRLLSDRFSAERPKGSFSTLEIQRTEQGDSAMYLCASSPTGPKYEQYFGPGTRLTVT.